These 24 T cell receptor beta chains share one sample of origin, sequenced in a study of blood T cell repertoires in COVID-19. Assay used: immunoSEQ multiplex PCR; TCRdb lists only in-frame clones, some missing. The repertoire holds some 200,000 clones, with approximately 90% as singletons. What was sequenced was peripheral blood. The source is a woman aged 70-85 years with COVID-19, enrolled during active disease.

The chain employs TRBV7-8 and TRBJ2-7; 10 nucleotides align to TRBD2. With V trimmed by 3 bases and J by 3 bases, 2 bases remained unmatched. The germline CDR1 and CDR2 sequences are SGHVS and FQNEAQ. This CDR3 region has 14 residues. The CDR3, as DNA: TGTGCCAGCAGCTTCAAGCGGGAGGGCTACGAGCAGTACTTC. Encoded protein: CASSFKREGYEQYF.

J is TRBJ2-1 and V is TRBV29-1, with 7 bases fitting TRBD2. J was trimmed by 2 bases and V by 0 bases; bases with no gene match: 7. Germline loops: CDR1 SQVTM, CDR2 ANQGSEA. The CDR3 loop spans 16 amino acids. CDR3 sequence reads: CSVEDYIAGAYNEQFF. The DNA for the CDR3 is TGCAGCGTTGAAGATTATATAGCGGGCGCCTACAATGAGCAGTTCTTC.

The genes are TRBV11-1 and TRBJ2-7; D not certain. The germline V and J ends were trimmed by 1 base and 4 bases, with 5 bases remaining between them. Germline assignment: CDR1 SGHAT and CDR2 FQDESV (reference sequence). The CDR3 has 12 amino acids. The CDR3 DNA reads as TGTGCCAGCAGCTTAGATCAGTACGAGCAGTACTTC. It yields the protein CASSLDQYEQYF.

CDR3 DNA sequence: TGTGCCAGCAGCAAAGCGGAGAACGGGAGGGCAGTCGAGCAGTACTTC. The encoded protein is CASSKAENGRAVEQYF. The chain uses TRBV21-1 and TRBJ2-7; the D call in the table, TRBD2, was not verified against the DNA. TRBV21-1 is described as a pseudogene. The CDR3 length is 16 residues.

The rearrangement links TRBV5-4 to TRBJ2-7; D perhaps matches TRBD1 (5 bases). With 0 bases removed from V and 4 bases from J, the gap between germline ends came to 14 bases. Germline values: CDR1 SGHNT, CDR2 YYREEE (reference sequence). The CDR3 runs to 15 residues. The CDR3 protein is CASSLAGRAGYEQYF. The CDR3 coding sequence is TGTGCCAGCAGCTTGGCCGGCAGGGCCGGGTACGAGCAGTACTTC. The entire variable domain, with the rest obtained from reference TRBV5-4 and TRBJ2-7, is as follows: ETGVTQSPTHLIKTRGQQVTLRCSSQSGHNTVSWYQQALGQGPQFIFQYYREEENGRGNFPPRFSGLQFPNYSSELNVNALELDDSALYLCASSLAGRAGYEQYFGPGTRLTVT.

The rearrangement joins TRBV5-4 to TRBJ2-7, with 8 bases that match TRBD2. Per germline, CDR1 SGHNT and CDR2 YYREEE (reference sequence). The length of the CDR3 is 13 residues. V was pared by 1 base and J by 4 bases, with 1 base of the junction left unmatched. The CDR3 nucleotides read TGTGCCAGCAGCTTGACTAGCGGTTACGAGCAGTACTTC. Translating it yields CASSLTSGYEQYF. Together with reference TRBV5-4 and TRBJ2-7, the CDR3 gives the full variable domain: ETGVTQSPTHLIKTRGQQVTLRCSSQSGHNTVSWYQQALGQGPQFIFQYYREEENGRGNFPPRFSGLQFPNYSSELNVNALELDDSALYLCASSLTSGYEQYFGPGTRLTVT.

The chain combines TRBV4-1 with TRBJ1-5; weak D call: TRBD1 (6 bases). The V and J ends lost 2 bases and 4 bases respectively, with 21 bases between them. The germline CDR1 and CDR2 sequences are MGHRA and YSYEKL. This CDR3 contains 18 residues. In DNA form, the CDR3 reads TGCGCCAGCAGCCAAAAGGGGATTGAGGGGGGGCGTAATCAGCCCCAGCATTTT. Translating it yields CASSQKGIEGGRNQPQHF.

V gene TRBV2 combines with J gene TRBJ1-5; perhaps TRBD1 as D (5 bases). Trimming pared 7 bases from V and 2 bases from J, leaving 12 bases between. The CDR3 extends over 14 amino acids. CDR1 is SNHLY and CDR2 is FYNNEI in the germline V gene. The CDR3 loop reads CASKDGGGNQPQHF. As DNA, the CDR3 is TGTGCCAGCAAGGACGGAGGGGGCAATCAGCCCCAGCATTTT.

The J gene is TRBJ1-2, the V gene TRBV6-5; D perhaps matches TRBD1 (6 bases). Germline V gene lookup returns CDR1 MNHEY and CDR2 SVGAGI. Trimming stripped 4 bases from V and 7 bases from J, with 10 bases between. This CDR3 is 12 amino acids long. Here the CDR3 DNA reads TGTGCCAGCAGTTCCCAAGGGGGTGGCTACACCTTC. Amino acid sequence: CASSSQGGGYTF.

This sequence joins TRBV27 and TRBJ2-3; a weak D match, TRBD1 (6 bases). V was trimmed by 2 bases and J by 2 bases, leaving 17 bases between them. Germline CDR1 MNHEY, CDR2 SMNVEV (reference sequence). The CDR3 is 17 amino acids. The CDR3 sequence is CASSLVPGHGLTDTQYF. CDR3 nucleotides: TGTGCCAGCAGTTTAGTTCCGGGACACGGGCTCACAGATACGCAGTATTTT.

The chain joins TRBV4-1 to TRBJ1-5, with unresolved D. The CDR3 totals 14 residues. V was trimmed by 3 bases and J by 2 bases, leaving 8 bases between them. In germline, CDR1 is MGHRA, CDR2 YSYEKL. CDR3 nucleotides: TGCGCCAGCAGCCAGGGCCATGGCAATCAGCCCCAGCATTTT. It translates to CASSQGHGNQPQHF.

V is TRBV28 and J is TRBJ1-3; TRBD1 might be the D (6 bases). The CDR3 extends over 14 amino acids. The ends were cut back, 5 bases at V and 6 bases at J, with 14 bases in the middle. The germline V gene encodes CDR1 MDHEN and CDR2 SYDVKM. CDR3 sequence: CASSLIQGTNTIYF. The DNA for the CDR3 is TGTGCCAGCAGTCTAATACAGGGCACAAACACCATATATTTT.

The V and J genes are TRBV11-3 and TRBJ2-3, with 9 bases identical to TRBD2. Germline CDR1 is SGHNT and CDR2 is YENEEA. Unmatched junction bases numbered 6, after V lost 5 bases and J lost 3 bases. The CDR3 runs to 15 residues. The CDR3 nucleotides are TGTGCCAGCAGCCGCGGGAGGGATCCGACAGATACGCAGTATTTT. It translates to CASSRGRDPTDTQYF.

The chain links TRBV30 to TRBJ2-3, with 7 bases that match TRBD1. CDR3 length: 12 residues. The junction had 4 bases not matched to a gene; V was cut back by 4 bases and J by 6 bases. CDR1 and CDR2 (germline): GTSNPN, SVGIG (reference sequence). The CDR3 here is CAWNYRGDTQYF. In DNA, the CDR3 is TGTGCCTGGAATTACAGGGGCGATACGCAGTATTTT.

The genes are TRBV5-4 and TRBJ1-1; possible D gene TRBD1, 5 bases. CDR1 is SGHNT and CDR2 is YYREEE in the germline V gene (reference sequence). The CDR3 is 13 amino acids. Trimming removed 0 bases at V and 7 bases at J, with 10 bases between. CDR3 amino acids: CASSLAQGLEAFF. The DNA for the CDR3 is TGTGCCAGCAGCTTGGCCCAGGGCCTTGAAGCTTTCTTT.

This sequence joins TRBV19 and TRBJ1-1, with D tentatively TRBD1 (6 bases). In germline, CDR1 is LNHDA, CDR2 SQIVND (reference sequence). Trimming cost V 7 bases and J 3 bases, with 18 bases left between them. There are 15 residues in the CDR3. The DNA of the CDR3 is TGTGCCAGTACGGGGAGGGGACACCCTGACACTGAAGCTTTCTTT. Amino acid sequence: CASTGRGHPDTEAFF.

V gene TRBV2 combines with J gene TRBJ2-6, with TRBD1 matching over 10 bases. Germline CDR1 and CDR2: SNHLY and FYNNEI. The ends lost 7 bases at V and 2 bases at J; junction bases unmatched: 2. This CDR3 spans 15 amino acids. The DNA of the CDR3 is TGTGCCAGCAAGACAGGGGGCGCTGGGGCCAACGTCCTGACTTTC. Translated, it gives CASKTGGAGANVLTF.

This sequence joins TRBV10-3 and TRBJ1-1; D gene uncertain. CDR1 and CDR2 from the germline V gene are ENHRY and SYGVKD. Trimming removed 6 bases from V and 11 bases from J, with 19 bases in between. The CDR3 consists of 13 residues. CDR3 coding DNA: TGTGCCATCAGCCCCGGTGAGCTATCGGGGGCTTTCTTT. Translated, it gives CAISPGELSGAFF.

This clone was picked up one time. The CDR3 spells CASSVEPGNSPLHF. CDR3 nucleotide sequence: TGTGCCAGCAGCGTAGAACCGGGAAATTCACCCCTCCACTTT. This chain uses TRBV9 with TRBJ1-6; the D is unclear. The germline V gene has CDR1 SGDLS and CDR2 YYNGEE. V was shortened by 0 bases and J by 7 bases, with 8 bases between the two germline ends. The CDR3 runs to 14 residues.

CDR3 protein: CASSLTGSWEAFF. In nucleotides, the CDR3 is TGCGCCAGCAGCTTAACAGGTTCTTGGGAAGCTTTCTTT. The V and J genes are TRBV5-1 and TRBJ1-1, with D perhaps matching TRBD1 (5 bases). The length of the CDR3 is 13 residues. CDR1 and CDR2 (germline): SGHRS, YFSETQ. The germline V and J ends were trimmed by 2 bases and 8 bases, with 13 bases remaining between them. Looking up the rest from reference TRBV5-1 and TRBJ1-1 gives the full variable domain: KAGVTQTPRYLIKTRGQQVTLSCSPISGHRSVSWYQQTPGQGLQFLFEYFSETQRNKGNFPGRFSGRQFSNSRSEMNVSTLELGDSALYLCASSLTGSWEAFFGQGTRLTVV.

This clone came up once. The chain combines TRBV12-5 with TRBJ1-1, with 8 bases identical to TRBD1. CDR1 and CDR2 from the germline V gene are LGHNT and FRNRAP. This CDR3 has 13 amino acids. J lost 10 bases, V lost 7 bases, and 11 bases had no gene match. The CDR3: CASAPGQGQGAFF. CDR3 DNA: TGTGCTAGTGCCCCAGGACAGGGCCAAGGAGCTTTCTTT.

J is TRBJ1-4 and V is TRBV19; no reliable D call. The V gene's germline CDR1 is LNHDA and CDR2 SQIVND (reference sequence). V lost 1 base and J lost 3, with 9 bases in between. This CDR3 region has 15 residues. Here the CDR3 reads CASSIAGRANEKLFF. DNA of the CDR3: TGTGCCAGTAGTATAGCTGGGCGTGCTAATGAAAAACTGTTTTTT.

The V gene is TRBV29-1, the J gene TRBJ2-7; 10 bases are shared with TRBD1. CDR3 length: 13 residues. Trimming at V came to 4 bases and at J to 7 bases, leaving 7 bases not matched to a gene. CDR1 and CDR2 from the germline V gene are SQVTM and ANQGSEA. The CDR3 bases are TGCAGCGTTGTTGGGACAGGGGTTTTAGAGCAGTACTTC. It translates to CSVVGTGVLEQYF.

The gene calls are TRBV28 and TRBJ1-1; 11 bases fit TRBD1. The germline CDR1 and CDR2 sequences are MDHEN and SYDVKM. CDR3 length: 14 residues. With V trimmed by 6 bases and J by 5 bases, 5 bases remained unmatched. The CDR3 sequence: CASSSGTGGTEAFF. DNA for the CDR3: TGTGCCAGCAGCTCCGGGACAGGGGGAACTGAAGCTTTCTTT. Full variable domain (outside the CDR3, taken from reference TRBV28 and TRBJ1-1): DVKVTQSSRYLVKRTGEKVFLECVQDMDHENMFWYRQDPGLGLRLIYFSYDVKMKEKGDIPEGYSVSREKKERFSLILESASTNQTSMYLCASSSGTGGTEAFFGQGTRLTVV.